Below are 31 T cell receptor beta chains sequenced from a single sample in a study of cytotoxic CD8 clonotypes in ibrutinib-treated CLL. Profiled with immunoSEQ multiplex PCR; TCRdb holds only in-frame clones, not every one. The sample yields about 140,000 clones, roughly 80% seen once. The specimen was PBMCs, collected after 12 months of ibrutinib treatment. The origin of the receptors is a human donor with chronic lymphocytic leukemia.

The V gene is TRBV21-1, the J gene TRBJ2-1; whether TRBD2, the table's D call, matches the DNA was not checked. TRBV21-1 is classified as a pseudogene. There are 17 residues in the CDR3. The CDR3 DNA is TGTGCCAGCAGCCCCCCCAGTACAACTAGCGGATACAATGAGCAGTTCTTC. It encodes CASSPPSTTSGYNEQFF.

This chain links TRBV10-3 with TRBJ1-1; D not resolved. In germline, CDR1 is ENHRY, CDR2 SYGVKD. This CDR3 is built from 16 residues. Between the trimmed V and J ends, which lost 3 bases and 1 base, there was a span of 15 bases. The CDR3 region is CAISDEGLSGNTEAFF. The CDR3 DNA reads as TGTGCCATCAGTGACGAAGGGCTGAGTGGGAACACTGAAGCTTTCTTT.

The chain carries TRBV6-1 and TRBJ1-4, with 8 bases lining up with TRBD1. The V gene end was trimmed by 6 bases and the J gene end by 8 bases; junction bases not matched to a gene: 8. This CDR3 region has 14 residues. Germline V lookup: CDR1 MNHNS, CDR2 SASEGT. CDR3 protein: CASSELTGEEKLFF. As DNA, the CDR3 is TGTGCCAGCAGCGAGTTGACAGGGGAGGAAAAACTGTTTTTT.

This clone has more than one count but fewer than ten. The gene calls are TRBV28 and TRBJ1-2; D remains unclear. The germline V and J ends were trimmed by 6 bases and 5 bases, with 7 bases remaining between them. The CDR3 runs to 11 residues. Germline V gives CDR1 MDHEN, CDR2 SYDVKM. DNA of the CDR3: TGTGCCAGCAGCAATTCGTATGGCTACACCTTC. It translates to CASSNSYGYTF.

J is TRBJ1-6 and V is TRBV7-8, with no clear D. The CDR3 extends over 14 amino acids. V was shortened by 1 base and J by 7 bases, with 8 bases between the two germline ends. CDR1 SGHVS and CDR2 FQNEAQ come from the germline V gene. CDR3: CASSLDTGNSPLHF. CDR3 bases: TGTGCCAGCAGCTTAGATACCGGGAATTCACCCCTCCACTTT. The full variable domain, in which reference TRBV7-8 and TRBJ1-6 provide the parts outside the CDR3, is GAGVSQSPRYKVAKRGQDVALRCDPISGHVSLFWYQQALGQGPEFLTYFQNEAQLDKSGLPSDRFFAERPEGSVSTLKIQRTQQEDSAVYLCASSLDTGNSPLHFGNGTRLTVT.

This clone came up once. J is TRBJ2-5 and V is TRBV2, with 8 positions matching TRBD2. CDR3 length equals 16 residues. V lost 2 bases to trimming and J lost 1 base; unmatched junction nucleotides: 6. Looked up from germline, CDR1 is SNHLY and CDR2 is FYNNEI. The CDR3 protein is CASSEPELAAQETQYF. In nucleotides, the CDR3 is TGTGCCAGCAGTGAACCCGAACTAGCGGCCCAAGAGACCCAGTACTTC. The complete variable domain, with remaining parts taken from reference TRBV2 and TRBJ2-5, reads EPEVTQTPSHQVTQMGQEVILRCVPISNHLYFYWYRQILGQKVEFLVSFYNNEISEKSEIFDDQFSVERPDGSNFTLKIRSTKLEDSAMYFCASSEPELAAQETQYFGPGTRLLVL.

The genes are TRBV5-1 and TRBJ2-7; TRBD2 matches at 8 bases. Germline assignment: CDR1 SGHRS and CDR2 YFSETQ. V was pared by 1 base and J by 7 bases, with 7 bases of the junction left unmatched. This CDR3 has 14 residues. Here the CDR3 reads CASSLLAGYGEQYF. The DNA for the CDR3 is TGCGCCAGCAGCTTGTTAGCGGGGTACGGGGAGCAGTACTTC. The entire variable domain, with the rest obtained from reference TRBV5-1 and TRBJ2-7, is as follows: KAGVTQTPRYLIKTRGQQVTLSCSPISGHRSVSWYQQTPGQGLQFLFEYFSETQRNKGNFPGRFSGRQFSNSRSEMNVSTLELGDSALYLCASSLLAGYGEQYFGPGTRLTVT.

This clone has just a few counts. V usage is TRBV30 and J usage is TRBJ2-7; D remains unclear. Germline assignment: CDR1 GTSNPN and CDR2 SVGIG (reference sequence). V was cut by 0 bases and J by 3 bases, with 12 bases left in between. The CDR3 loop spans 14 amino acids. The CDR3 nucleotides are TGTGCCTGGAGTGTACTCGGTTCTTACTACGAGCAGTACTTC. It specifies CAWSVLGSYYEQYF.

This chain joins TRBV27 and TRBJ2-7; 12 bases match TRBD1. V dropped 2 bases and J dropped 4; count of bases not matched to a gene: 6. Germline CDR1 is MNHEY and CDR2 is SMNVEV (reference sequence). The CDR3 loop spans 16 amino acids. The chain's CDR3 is CASSLRLGQGAYEQYF. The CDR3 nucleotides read TGTGCCAGCAGTTTAAGGCTGGGACAGGGGGCTTACGAGCAGTACTTC.

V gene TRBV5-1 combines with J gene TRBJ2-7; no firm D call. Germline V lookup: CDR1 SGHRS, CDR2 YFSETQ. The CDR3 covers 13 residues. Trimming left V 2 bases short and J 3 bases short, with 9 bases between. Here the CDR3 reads CASSLSGYYEQYF. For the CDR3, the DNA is TGCGCCAGCAGCTTAAGTGGGTACTACGAGCAGTACTTC.

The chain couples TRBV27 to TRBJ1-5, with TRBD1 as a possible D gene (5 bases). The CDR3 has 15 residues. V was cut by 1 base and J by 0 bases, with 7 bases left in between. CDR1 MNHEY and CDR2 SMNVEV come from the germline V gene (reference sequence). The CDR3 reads CASSLFGTSNQPQHF. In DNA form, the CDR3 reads TGTGCCAGCAGTTTATTCGGGACTAGCAATCAGCCCCAGCATTTT.

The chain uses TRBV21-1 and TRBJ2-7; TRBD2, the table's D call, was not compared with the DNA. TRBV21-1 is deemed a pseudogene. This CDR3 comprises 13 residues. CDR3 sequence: CASSRGGRHEQYF. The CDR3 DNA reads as TGTGCCAGCAGCAGGGGAGGTCGGCACGAGCAGTACTTC.

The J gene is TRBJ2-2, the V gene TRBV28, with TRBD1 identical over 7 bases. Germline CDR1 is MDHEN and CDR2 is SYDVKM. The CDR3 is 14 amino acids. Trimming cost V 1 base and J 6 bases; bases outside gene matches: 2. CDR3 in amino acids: CASSLYQGAGELFF. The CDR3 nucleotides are TGTGCCAGCAGTTTATATCAGGGGGCCGGGGAGCTGTTTTTT.

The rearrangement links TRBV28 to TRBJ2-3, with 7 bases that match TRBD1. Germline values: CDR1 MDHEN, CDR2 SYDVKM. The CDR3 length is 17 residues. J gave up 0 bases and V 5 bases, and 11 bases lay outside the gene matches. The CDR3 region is CASSPQRQGTSTDTQYF. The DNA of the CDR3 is TGTGCCAGCAGTCCCCAGCGACAGGGAACTAGCACAGATACGCAGTATTTT.

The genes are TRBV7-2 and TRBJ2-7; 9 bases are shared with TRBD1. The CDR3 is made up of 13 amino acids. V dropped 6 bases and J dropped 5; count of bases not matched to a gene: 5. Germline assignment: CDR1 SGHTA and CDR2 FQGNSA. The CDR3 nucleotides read TGTGCCAGCAGAGGGACAGGGCGCGACGAGCAGTACTTC. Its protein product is CASRGTGRDEQYF.

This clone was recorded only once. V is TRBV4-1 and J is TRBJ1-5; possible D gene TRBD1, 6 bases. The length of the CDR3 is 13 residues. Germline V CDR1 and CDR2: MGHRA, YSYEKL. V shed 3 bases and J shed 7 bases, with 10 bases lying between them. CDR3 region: CASSQQGSQPQHF. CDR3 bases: TGCGCCAGCAGCCAGCAGGGGTCCCAGCCCCAGCATTTT.

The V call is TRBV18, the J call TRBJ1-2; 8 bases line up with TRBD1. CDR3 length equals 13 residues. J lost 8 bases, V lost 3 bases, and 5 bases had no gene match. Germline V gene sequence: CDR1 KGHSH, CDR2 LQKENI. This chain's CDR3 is CASSPQTGEGYTF. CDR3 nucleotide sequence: TGTGCCAGCTCACCTCAGACAGGGGAAGGCTACACCTTC.

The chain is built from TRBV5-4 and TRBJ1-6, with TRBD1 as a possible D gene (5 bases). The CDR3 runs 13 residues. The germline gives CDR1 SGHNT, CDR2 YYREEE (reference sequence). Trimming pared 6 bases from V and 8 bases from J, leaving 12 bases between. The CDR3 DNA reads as TGTGCCAGCACTTGGGGCGCCGATTCACCCCTCCACTTT. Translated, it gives CASTWGADSPLHF.

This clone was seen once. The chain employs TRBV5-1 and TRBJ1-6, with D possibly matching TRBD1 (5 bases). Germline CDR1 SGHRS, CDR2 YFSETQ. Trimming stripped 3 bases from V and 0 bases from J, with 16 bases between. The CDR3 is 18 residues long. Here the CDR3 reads CASSWYGQGASYNSPLHF. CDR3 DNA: TGCGCCAGCAGCTGGTATGGGCAGGGAGCCTCCTATAATTCACCCCTCCACTTT. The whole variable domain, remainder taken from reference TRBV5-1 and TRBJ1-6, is KAGVTQTPRYLIKTRGQQVTLSCSPISGHRSVSWYQQTPGQGLQFLFEYFSETQRNKGNFPGRFSGRQFSNSRSEMNVSTLELGDSALYLCASSWYGQGASYNSPLHFGNGTRLTVT.

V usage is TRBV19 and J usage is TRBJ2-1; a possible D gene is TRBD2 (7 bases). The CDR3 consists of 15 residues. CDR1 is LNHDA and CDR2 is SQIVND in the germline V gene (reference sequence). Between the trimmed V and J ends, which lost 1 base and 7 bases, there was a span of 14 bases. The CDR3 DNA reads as TGTGCCAGTAGTATAGTGACGGGGGGCGGGAATGAGCAGTTCTTC. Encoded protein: CASSIVTGGGNEQFF.

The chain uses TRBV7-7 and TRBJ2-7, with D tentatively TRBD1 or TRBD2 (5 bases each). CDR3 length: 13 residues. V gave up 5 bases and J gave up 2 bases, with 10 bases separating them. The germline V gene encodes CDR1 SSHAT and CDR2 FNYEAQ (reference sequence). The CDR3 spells CASSPGLTYEQYF. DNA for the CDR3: TGTGCCAGCAGCCCGGGGCTAACCTACGAGCAGTACTTC.

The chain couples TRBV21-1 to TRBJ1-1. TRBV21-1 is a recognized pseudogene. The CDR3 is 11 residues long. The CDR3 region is CASTTRDQAFF. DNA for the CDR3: TGTGCCAGCACCACCCGGGACCAAGCTTTCTTT.

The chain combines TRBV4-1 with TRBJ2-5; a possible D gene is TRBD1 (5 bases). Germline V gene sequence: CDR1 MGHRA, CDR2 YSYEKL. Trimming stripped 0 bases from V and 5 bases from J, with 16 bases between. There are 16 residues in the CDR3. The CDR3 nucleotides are TGCGCCAGCAGCCAAGATCATACGCAGGGATGGGAGACCCAGTACTTC. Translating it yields CASSQDHTQGWETQYF.

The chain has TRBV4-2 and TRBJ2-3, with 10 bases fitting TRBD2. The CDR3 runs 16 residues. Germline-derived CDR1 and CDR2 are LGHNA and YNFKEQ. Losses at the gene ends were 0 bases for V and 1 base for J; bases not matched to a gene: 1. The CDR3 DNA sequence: TGTGCCAGCAGCCAAGAACTAGCGGGGCGCACAGATACGCAGTATTTT. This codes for CASSQELAGRTDTQYF.

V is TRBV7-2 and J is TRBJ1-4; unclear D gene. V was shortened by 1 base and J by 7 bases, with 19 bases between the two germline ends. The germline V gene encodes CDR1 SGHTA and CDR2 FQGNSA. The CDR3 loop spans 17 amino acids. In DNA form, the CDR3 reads TGTGCCAGCAGCTTAGTCGCGGGGAGGGCAGGTGGTGAAAAACTGTTTTTT. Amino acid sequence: CASSLVAGRAGGEKLFF. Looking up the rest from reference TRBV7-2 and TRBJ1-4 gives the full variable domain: GAGVSQSPSNKVTEKGKDVELRCDPISGHTALYWYRQSLGQGLEFLIYFQGNSAPDKSGLPSDRFSAERTGGSVSTLTIQRTQQEDSAVYLCASSLVAGRAGGEKLFFGSGTQLSVL.

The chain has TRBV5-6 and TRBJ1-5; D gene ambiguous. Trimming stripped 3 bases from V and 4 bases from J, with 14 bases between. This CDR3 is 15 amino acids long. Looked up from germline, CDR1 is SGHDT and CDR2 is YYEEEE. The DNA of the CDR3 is TGTGCCAGCAGCTGGAGAGCGGGCATTAATCAGCCCCAGCATTTT. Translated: CASSWRAGINQPQHF.

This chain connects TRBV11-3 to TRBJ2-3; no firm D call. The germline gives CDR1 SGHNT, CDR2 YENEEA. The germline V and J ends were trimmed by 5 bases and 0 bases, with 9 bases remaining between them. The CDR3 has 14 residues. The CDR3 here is CASSQMTSTDTQYF. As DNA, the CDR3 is TGTGCCAGCAGCCAGATGACTAGCACAGATACGCAGTATTTT.

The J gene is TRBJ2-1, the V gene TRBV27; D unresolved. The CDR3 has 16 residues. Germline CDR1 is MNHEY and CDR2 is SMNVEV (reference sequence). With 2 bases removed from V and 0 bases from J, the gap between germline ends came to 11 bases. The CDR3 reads CASSLQEYSSYNEQFF. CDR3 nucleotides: TGTGCCAGCAGTTTACAAGAATATAGCTCCTACAATGAGCAGTTCTTC.

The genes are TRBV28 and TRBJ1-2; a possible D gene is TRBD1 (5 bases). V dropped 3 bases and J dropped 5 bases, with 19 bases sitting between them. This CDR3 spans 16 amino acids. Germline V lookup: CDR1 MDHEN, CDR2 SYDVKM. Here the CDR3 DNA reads TGTGCCAGCAGTTTCCGGGGGACCTTACCTCGTTATGGCTACACCTTC. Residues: CASSFRGTLPRYGYTF.

In DNA, the CDR3 is TGTGCCAGCAGCGTAGTCGGGTCAGATACGCAGTATTTT. Residues: CASSVVGSDTQYF. The chain carries TRBV9 and TRBJ2-3; D is unresolved. CDR1 and CDR2 from the germline V gene are SGDLS and YYNGEE. V lost 0 bases and J 4 bases, leaving 6 bases between the germline ends. This CDR3 has 13 amino acids.

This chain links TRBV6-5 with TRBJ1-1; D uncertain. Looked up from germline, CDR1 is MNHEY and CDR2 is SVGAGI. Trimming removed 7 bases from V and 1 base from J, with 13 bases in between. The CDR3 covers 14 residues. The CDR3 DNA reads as TGTGCCAGCACCCACGGCGGATCGAACACTGAAGCTTTCTTT. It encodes CASTHGGSNTEAFF.